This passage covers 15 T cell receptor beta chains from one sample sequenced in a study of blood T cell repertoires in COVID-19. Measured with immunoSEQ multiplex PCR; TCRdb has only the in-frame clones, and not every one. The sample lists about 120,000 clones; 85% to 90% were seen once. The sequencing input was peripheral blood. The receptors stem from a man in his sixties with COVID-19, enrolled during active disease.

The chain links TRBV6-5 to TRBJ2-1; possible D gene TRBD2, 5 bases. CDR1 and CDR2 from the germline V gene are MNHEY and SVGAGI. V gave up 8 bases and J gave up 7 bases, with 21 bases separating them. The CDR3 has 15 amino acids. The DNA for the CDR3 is TGTGCCAGCCGATTACCGGGATCAGAAGTTAATGAGCAGTTCTTC. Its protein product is CASRLPGSEVNEQFF.

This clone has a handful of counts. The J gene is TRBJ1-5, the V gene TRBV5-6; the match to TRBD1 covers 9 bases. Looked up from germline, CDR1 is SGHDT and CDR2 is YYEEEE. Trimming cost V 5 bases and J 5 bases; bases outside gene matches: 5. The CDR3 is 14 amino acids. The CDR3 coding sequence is TGTGCCAGCAGTTCGGACAGGGGCGATCAGCCCCAGCATTTT. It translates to CASSSDRGDQPQHF.

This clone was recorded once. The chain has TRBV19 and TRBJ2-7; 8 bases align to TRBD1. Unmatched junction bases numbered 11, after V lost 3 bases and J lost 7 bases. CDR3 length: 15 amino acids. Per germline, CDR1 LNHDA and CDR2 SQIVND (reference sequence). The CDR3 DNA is TGTGCCAGTAGTATGCGCCGGGACAGGTTTAGAGAGCAGTACTTC. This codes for CASSMRRDRFREQYF. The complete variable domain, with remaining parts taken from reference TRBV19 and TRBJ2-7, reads DGGITQSPKYLFRKEGQNVTLSCEQNLNHDAMYWYRQDPGQGLRLIYYSQIVNDFQKGDIAEGYSVSREKKESFPLTVTSAQKNPTAFYLCASSMRRDRFREQYFGPGTRLTVT.

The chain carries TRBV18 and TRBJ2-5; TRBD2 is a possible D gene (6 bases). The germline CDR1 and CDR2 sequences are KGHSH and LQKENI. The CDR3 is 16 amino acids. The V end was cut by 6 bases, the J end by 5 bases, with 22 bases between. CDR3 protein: CASSPSGVRGGETQYF. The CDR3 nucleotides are TGTGCCAGCTCCCCCTCGGGGGTAAGGGGCGGTGAGACCCAGTACTTC.

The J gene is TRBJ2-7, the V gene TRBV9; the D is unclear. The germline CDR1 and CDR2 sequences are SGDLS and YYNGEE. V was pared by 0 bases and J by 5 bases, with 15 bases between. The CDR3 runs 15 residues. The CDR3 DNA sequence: TGTGCCAGCAGCGTAGGTTCCAGGATGTTGGACGAGCAGTACTTC. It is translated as CASSVGSRMLDEQYF.

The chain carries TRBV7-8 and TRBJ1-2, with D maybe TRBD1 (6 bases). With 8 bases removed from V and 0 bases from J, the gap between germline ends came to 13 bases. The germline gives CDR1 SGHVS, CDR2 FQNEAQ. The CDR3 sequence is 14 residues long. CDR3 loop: CASGRGGPNYGYTF. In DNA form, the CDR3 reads TGTGCCAGCGGGAGGGGGGGCCCTAACTATGGCTACACCTTC.

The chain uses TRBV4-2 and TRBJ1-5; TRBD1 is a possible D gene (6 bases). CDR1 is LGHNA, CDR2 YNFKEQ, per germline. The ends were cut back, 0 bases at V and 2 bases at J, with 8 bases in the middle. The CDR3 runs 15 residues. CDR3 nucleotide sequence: TGTGCCAGCAGCCAAGAACAGGGAGGCAATCAGCCCCAGCATTTT. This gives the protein CASSQEQGGNQPQHF.

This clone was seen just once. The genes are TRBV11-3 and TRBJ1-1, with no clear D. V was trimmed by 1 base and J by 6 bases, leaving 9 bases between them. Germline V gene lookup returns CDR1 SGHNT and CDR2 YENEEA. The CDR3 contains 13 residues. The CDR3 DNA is TGTGCCAGCAGCTTAGGCGGGTCTGCTGAAGCTTTCTTT. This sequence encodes CASSLGGSAEAFF.

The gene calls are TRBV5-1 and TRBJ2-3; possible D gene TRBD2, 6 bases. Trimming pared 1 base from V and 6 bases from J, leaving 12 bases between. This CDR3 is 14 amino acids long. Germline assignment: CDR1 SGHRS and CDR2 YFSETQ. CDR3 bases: TGCGCCAGCAGCTTGTCGGGACTGCAGGATACGCAGTATTTT. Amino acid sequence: CASSLSGLQDTQYF.

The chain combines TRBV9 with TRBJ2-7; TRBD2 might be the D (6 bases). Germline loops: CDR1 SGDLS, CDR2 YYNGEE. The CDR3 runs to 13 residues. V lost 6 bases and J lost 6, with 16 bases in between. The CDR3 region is CASTPGPAGEQYF. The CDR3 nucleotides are TGTGCCAGCACCCCCGGACCAGCGGGCGAGCAGTACTTC.

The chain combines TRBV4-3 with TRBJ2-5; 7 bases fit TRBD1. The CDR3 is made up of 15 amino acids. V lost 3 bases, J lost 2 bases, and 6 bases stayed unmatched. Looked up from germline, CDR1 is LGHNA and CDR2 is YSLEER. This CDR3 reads CASSHGRDSQETQYF. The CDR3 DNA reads TGCGCCAGCAGCCATGGCCGGGACAGTCAAGAGACCCAGTACTTC.

CDR3 residues: CASSQVGGSSNGYTF. The CDR3 DNA sequence: TGTGCCAGCAGCCAAGTAGGGGGATCGTCGAATGGCTACACCTTC. The chain is built from TRBV4-2 and TRBJ1-2, with TRBD1 as a possible D gene (6 bases). CDR3 length: 15 residues. From germline, CDR1 is LGHNA and CDR2 YNFKEQ. V was trimmed by 1 base and J by 6 bases, leaving 15 bases between them.

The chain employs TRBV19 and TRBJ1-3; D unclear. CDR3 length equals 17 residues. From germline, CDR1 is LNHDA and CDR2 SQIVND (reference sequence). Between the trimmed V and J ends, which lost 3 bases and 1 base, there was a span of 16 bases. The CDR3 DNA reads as TGTGCCAGTAGTATGTCCGCCATACCCTATTCTGGAAACACCATATATTTT. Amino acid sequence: CASSMSAIPYSGNTIYF.

CDR3 nucleotides: TGTGCCACCCGGGACACCTGGGGGCCTTATAGCAATCAGCCCCAGCATTTT. Translated, it gives CATRDTWGPYSNQPQHF. The gene calls are TRBV19 and TRBJ1-5; TRBD1 might be the D (6 bases). V shed 10 bases and J shed 0 bases, with 22 bases lying between them. Germline values: CDR1 LNHDA, CDR2 SQIVND (reference sequence). CDR3 size: 17 residues.

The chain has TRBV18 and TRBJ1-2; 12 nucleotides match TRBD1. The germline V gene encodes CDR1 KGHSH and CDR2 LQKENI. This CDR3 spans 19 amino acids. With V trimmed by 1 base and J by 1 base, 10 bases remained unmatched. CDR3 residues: CASSPQISGQGALNYGYTF. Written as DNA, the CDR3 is TGTGCCAGCTCACCACAAATTTCGGGACAGGGGGCCCTTAACTATGGCTACACCTTC.